A selection of T cell receptor beta chains follows, all from one sample in a study of shared clonotypes between healthy human individuals. The assay was immunoSEQ multiplex PCR, and TCRdb's table has in-frame clones only and misses some. The repertoire has 780,000 or so clones, 72% of them found once; the top ten carry over 1.5%. The source material was memory CD4+ T cells sorted from blood. The source is a woman aged 25 to 39 in good health. CDR3s include the opening cysteine and the closing phenylalanine or tryptophan. The D gene is left open where the match is weak. Clone size is given for some rows only: seen once, a few or many times, or a class if the clone is expanded.

NA,TRBV27,NA,TRBJ1-4,CASSTQSSGDRKLFF,TGTGCCAGCAGTACCCAGTCGTCGGGGGATAGAAAACTGTTTTTT
few,TRBV28,TRBD1,TRBJ1-5,CASRSPGQVDQPQHF,TGTGCCAGCAGGTCTCCGGGACAGGTCGATCAGCCCCAGCATTTT
NA,TRBV28,NA,TRBJ2-2,CASSFGGRWRGYAGELFF,TGTGCCAGCAGCTTCGGGGGACGGTGGAGGGGTTACGCCGGGGAGCTGTTTTTT
NA,TRBV27,NA,TRBJ2-7,CASSGRSYEQYF,TGTGCCAGCAGTGGTCGTTCCTACGAGCAGTACTTC
NA,TRBV19,NA,TRBJ1-5,CAGGGGSNQPQHF,TGTGCCGGGGGGGGAGGCAGCAATCAGCCCCAGCATTTT
NA,TRBV4-1,TRBD1,TRBJ1-5,CASSHPDRENQPQHF,TGCGCCAGCAGCCATCCGGACAGGGAAAATCAGCCCCAGCATTTT
NA,TRBV27,TRBD1,TRBJ2-7,CASTRTGRFDEQYF,TGTGCCAGCACCCGGACAGGGAGATTCGACGAGCAGTACTTC
NA,TRBV1,NA,TRBJ1-5,CTRPGGFREGGNQPQHF,TGCACCAGGCCAGGAGGGTTCAGGGAGGGCGGTAATCAGCCCCAGCATTTT
NA,TRBV29-1,TRBD1,TRBJ1-3,CSAAGQGSGNTIYF,TGCAGCGCCGCGGGACAGGGAAGTGGAAACACCATATATTTT
NA,TRBV19,TRBD1,TRBJ2-2,CASTGQGGTGELFF,TGTGCCAGTACTGGACAGGGGGGGACCGGGGAGCTGTTTTTT